This passage covers 5 T cell receptor beta chains from one sample sequenced in a study of T-cell memory formation after mild COVID-19 (dated by TCRdb to 2020 to 2023). The method behind the library was 5' RACE. TCRdb records Illumina NovaSeq 6000 as the sequencer. TCRdb redid the processing of the public reads, applying fastp at Q25 and MiXCR, and retained in-frame beta chains. Every distinct CDR3 protein forms one entry, paired with its most common genes and DNA. The sample table shows about 160,000 distinct CDR3 sequences, and around 30% are seen once. 9.5% to 15% of the sample belongs to the ten largest clones. Sequencing was performed on PBMCs or a T cell subset sorted from them (not recorded which). All receptors come from an adult woman who had mild COVID-19 (a few samples of this study predate the infection). The sample titles of this study are shuffled in the database, so cell type and time point are left out; the donor was told from shared clones.

This rearrangement joins TRBV5-1 to TRBJ2-5; D call uncertain. Germline assignment: CDR1 SGHRS and CDR2 YFSETQ. The V end lost 0 bases, the J end lost 4 bases, and 7 bases lay between the germline ends. The length of the CDR3 is 13 residues. The CDR3 region is CASSLETTETQYF. CDR3 nucleotide sequence: TGCGCCAGCAGCTTGGAAACAACAGAGACCCAGTACTTC.

This sequence joins TRBV20-1 and TRBJ1-4; D unresolved. This CDR3 has 13 residues. Germline-derived CDR1 and CDR2 are DFQATT and SNEGSKA (reference sequence). The V end lost 4 bases, the J end lost 3 bases, and 9 bases lay between the germline ends. This CDR3 reads CSAITWPNEKLFF. CDR3 nucleotides: TGCAGTGCTATTACCTGGCCTAATGAAAAACTGTTTTTT.

Comment on this clonotype: A junction end diverges from the germline sequence, so it may reflect a read error. V usage is TRBV7-7 and J usage is TRBJ2-5; no definite D call. The length of the CDR3 is 13 residues. Germline assignment: CDR1 SSHAT and CDR2 FNYEAQ (reference sequence). The CDR3, as DNA: TGTGCTAGCAGCTTATCGTACCAAGAGACCCAGTACTTC. It yields the protein CASSLSYQETQYF. The variable domain in full, completed from reference TRBV7-7 and TRBJ2-5, reads GAGVSQSPRYKVTKRGQDVTLRCDPISSHATLYWYQQALGQGPEFLTYFNYEAQPDKSGLPSDRFSAERPEGSISTLTIQRTEQRDSAMYRCASSLSYQETQYFGPGTRLLVL.

There are a few counts of this clonotype. The rearrangement links TRBV6-2 or TRBV6-3 to TRBJ2-3, with D uncertain. The CDR3 is 13 amino acids. Germline CDR1 MNHEY, CDR2 SVGEGT. The V end lost 2 bases, the J end lost 7 bases, and 10 bases lay between the germline ends. CDR3 DNA: TGTGCCAGCAGTTACCAGACCCCGTATACGCAGTATTTT. Encoded protein: CASSYQTPYTQYF.

V is TRBV5-1 and J is TRBJ2-2; tentative D call: TRBD1 (6 bases). Germline V gives CDR1 SGHRS, CDR2 YFSETQ. Trimming took off 4 bases at V and 6 bases at J, with 22 bases between the two ends. The CDR3 length is 17 residues. Here the CDR3 reads CASSLRALGATSGELFF. Written as DNA, the CDR3 is TGCGCCAGCAGCCTCCGTGCGCTGGGGGCCACCTCCGGGGAGCTGTTTTTT.